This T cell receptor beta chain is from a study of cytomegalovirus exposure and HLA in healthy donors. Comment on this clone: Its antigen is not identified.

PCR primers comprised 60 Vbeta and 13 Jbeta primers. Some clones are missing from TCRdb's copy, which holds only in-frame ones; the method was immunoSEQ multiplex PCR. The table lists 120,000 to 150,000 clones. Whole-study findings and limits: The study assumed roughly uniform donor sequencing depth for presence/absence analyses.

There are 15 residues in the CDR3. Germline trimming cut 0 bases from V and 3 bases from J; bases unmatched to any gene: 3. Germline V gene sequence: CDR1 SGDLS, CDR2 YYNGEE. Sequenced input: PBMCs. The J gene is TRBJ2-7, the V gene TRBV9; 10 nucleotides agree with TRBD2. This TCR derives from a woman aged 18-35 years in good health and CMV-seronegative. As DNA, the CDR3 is TGTGCCAGCAGCGTAGCCCCTAGCGGGAGCTACGAGCAGTACTTC. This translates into CASSVAPSGSYEQYF.